This TCR beta chain comes out of a study of human thymus T cells (dated by TCRdb to the early 2020s). With regard to the full study: TCR alpha and beta repertoires from roughly 8 infant thymus samples and four related peripheral blood samples were characterized in the study. The cohort included about six male and a couple of female infants, with donor ages spanning 7 to 244 days. Overall results and qualifications from the work: V and J gene segment usage appeared biased in both thymic and peripheral blood repertoires. On average, thymus samples gave roughly 740,000 unique TCRB clonotypes, whereas blood samples gave about 92,000.

At the junction V is shortened by 2 bases and J by 7 bases, with 12 bases in between. The CDR3 spans 13 residues, from the cysteine through the phenylalanine. Only CDR3 DNA remains: 39 bases, in frame from the first base. The germline V gene sets CDR1 to SGHAT and CDR2 to FQNNGV. Details on this clone: No cognate antigen has been identified for it. Base-call qualities are not available, and no considerably larger clone is one nucleotide away.

Donors were immunologically healthy infants undergoing open corrective cardiac surgery for congenital heart defects in Finland. During surgery, a small roughly 0.5-1 mL aliquot of peripheral blood was collected from four of the eight donors. For blood samples, genomic DNA was extracted from all available leukocytes instead of from a fixed number of cells. Erythrocytes were removed from blood with ACK lysis buffer, and the leukocytes were stored as pellets at -70 °C. Genomic DNA was extracted from frozen cell pellets with a QIAsymphony instrument. TCRB and TCRAD loci were amplified from a standardized quantity of quality-controlled genomic DNA using the immunoSEQ multiplex PCR assay. The V(D)J region was spanned by amplicons of a length sufficient to cover the CDR3 and to identify V and J genes. The commercial immunoSEQ service was used to sequence amplicons on an Illumina platform. In the paper's pipeline: Primer bias and sequencing errors were corrected using previously described methods, and TCRAD and TCRB definitions followed the IMGT database. Repertoires were analysed with immunoSEQ Analyzer 3.0 and VDJTools, covering basic statistics, V/J segment usage, diversity estimates, rarefaction and pairwise overlap. Diversity was estimated using the Chao1, ChaoE, Efron-Thisted, Shannon and inverse Simpson indices, and was also estimated on datasets down-sampled to the size of the smallest sample. Repertoire overlap was assessed by strict matching of CDR3 nucleotide sequence, V gene and J gene, and clustering was done by Jaccard-based multidimensional scaling. Imported from immuneACCESS, the table was reduced by TCRdb to in-frame sequences with V and J called. These copies leave out some clones; in studies compared against another copy, an unresolved V gene accounts for under half, and the cause of the remainder is not known. V and J calls and clone size are copied from that table; D and trimming were computed from the DNA. Recorded for this sample are tens of thousands of clones; 94% of them occurred a single time. The biggest ten clones account for about 0.12% of the sample.

Material: blood. This TCR was sampled from a boy in the first two years of life with a congenital heart defect but otherwise immunologically healthy. The chain was built from TRBV11-2 and TRBJ2-7; a tentative D call is TRBD2 (6 bases match). The DNA reads as follows: TGTGCCAGCAGCTTACCTCGGGGGAAGGAGCAGTACTTC. Translation gives CASSLPRGKEQYF.